The clone carrying this T cell receptor beta chain was seen only once. These data originate in a study of blood T cell repertoires in COVID-19. Using immunoSEQ multiplex PCR, the repertoire was profiled, and TCRdb retains in-frame clones only, with some absent. The sample includes hundreds of thousands of clones, roughly 90% of them seen just once. The CDR3 sequence is 18 residues long. J gave up 7 bases and V 3 bases, and 11 bases lay outside the gene matches. The germline V gene has CDR1 SGHRS and CDR2 YFSETQ. This clonotype was obtained from a woman younger than 45 with acute COVID-19. The specimen sequenced was PBMCs or T cells enriched from blood (not recorded which). The chain is built from TRBV5-1 and TRBJ2-2; 14 nucleotides line up with TRBD2. The DNA of the CDR3 is TGCGCCAGCAGCTCCCCGCGACTAGCGGGAGGGCCCCACGGGGAGCTGTTTTTT. Protein product: CASSSPRLAGGPHGELFF. Full variable domain (remainder filled in from reference TRBV5-1 and TRBJ2-2): KAGVTQTPRYLIKTRGQQVTLSCSPISGHRSVSWYQQTPGQGLQFLFEYFSETQRNKGNFPGRFSGRQFSNSRSEMNVSTLELGDSALYLCASSSPRLAGGPHGELFFGEGSRLTVL.